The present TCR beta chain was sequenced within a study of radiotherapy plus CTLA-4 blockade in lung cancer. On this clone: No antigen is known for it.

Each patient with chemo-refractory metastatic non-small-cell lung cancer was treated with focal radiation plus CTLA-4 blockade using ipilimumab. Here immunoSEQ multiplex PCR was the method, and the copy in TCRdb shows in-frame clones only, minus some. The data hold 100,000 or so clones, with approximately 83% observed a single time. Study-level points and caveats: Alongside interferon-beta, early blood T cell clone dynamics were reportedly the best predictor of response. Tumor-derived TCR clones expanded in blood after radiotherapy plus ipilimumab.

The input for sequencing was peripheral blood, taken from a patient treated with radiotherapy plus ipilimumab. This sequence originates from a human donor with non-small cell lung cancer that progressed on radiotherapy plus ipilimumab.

In nucleotides, the CDR3 is TGCAGCGTTGTTACGGGGGCTCGAGGAACTGAAGCTTTCTTT. This translates into CSVVTGARGTEAFF. V usage is TRBV29-1 and J usage is TRBJ1-1, with a weak D call TRBD1 (6 bases). This CDR3 is 14 amino acids long. The germline V gene encodes CDR1 SQVTM and CDR2 ANQGSEA. Trimming took 4 bases from V and 5 from J, leaving 17 bases between them.